Shown below are 10 T cell receptor beta chains from a single sample sequenced in a study of T cell responses to AZD1222 COVID-19 vaccine. Assay used: immunoSEQ multiplex PCR; TCRdb lists only in-frame clones, some missing. Here the sample spans 120,000 to 150,000 clones, 85% to 90% being singletons. Sequences were derived from peripheral blood, sampled 28 days after the second AZD1222 dose. These TCRs come from an adult who received the AZD1222 COVID-19 vaccine.

The J gene is TRBJ2-7, the V gene TRBV27; D not resolved. Germline CDR1 and CDR2: MNHEY and SMNVEV (reference sequence). V was pared by 3 bases and J by 2 bases, with 14 bases between. CDR3 length: 15 amino acids. In nucleotides, the CDR3 is TGTGCCAGCAGTTTCTCCGGGTCAAATCCCTACGAGCAGTACTTC. Protein product: CASSFSGSNPYEQYF.

The rearrangement uses TRBV7-9 and TRBJ1-1; no clear D gene. Trimming took 5 bases from V and 7 from J, leaving 8 bases between them. This CDR3 comprises 11 residues. Germline V gene lookup returns CDR1 SEHNR and CDR2 FQNEAQ (reference sequence). This chain's CDR3 is CASSPTLEAFF. DNA for the CDR3: TGTGCCAGCAGCCCGACCCTTGAAGCTTTCTTT.

The J gene is TRBJ1-5, the V gene TRBV7-8, with D hard to call. V lost 4 bases and J 2 bases, leaving 9 bases between the germline ends. Germline-derived CDR1 and CDR2 are SGHVS and FQNEAQ. The CDR3 has 14 amino acids. The CDR3 is CASSWSMGNQPQHF. CDR3 DNA: TGTGCCAGCAGCTGGAGTATGGGCAATCAGCCCCAGCATTTT.

This chain joins TRBV4-2 and TRBJ2-7; TRBD2 matches 7 bases. This CDR3 region has 13 residues. Germline CDR1 is LGHNA and CDR2 is YNFKEQ. V shed 1 base and J 6 bases; nucleotides not matched to a gene: 3. The CDR3 DNA sequence: TGTGCCAGCAGCCAAGTCCCGGGGGGCGAGCAGTACTTC. It is translated as CASSQVPGGEQYF.

The CDR3 DNA sequence: TGTGCCAGCCGGGGTTCTGGTATGAACACTGAAGCTTTCTTT. This translates into CASRGSGMNTEAFF. This chain links TRBV28 with TRBJ1-1; D remains ambiguous. V lost 8 bases and J 0 bases, leaving 13 bases between the germline ends. CDR3 size: 14 residues. Germline CDR1 reads MDHEN; CDR2 reads SYDVKM.

The rearrangement links TRBV15 to TRBJ2-1; 8 bases line up with TRBD1. CDR1 and CDR2 (germline): LNHNV, YYDKDF (reference sequence). V gave up 5 bases and J gave up 2 bases; unmatched junction bases: 5. The CDR3 contains 15 residues. CDR3 in DNA: TGTGCCACCAGCTTGGACAGGGACCCCTACAATGAGCAGTTCTTC. Its protein product is CATSLDRDPYNEQFF.

V and J are TRBV7-2 and TRBJ2-2, with D maybe TRBD2 (5 bases). V was pared by 4 bases and J by 11 bases, with 23 bases between. This CDR3 spans 16 amino acids. Germline assignment: CDR1 SGHTA and CDR2 FQGNSA. CDR3 region: CASSYGNRATGVELFF. The CDR3 DNA is TGTGCCAGCAGCTATGGGAACCGGGCCACCGGGGTAGAGCTGTTTTTT. Filled out from reference TRBV7-2 and TRBJ2-2, the complete variable domain reads GAGVSQSPSNKVTEKGKDVELRCDPISGHTALYWYRQSLGQGLEFLIYFQGNSAPDKSGLPSDRFSAERTGGSVSTLTIQRTQQEDSAVYLCASSYGNRATGVELFFGEGSRLTVL.

The rearrangement links TRBV9 to TRBJ2-1; 11 positions agree with TRBD2. Germline V CDR1 and CDR2: SGDLS, YYNGEE. The CDR3 consists of 17 residues. Trimming at V came to 0 bases and at J to 7 bases, leaving 9 bases not matched to a gene. The CDR3 sequence is CASSVVTSGSVGNEQFF. In DNA form, the CDR3 reads TGTGCCAGCAGCGTAGTAACTAGCGGGAGCGTAGGGAATGAGCAGTTCTTC.

This chain links TRBV7-8 with TRBJ2-7; the D gene is possibly TRBD2 (5 bases). The CDR3 loop spans 16 amino acids. CDR1 is SGHVS and CDR2 is FQNEAQ in the germline V gene. The V gene lost 5 bases and the J gene lost 2 bases, with 19 bases spanning the gap. Here the CDR3 reads CASSLQTRRYAYEQYF. CDR3 in DNA: TGTGCCAGCAGCCTACAGACTCGGAGGTACGCCTACGAGCAGTACTTC.

This clone was detected once. The chain carries TRBV30 and TRBJ2-2; D may be TRBD2 (5 bases). CDR3 size: 14 residues. The germline gives CDR1 GTSNPN, CDR2 SVGIG (reference sequence). With 4 bases removed from V and 5 bases from J, the gap between germline ends came to 14 bases. In nucleotides, the CDR3 is TGTGCCTGGACCTCAACCCCGGGAACCGGGGAGCTGTTTTTT. It yields the protein CAWTSTPGTGELFF.